This T cell receptor (beta chain) originates from a study of blood T cell repertoires in COVID-19. Overall study context: Sources were T cells, B-cell-depleted T cells, or PBMCs; the material itself was cDNA or gDNA.

The CDR3 runs to 17 residues. The V and J ends lost 0 bases and 4 bases respectively, with 19 bases between them. From germline, CDR1 is SGHDT and CDR2 YYEEEE. Clones were read by immunoSEQ multiplex PCR, and TCRdb kept only the in-frame ones, dropping some. The table records about 320,000 clones, around 80% of them present only once. The clonotype was recovered from a woman in her forties or fifties with acute or convalescent COVID-19. This chain connects TRBV5-6 to TRBJ1-2, with D possibly being TRBD1 (5 bases). Sequencing was carried out using peripheral blood. Written as DNA, the CDR3 is TGTGCCAGCAGCTTGGGAAGATCCGGGGGGACGGGCTATGGCTACACCTTC. Its protein product is CASSLGRSGGTGYGYTF. Based on the CDR3 plus reference TRBV5-6 and TRBJ1-2, the full variable domain is DAGVTQSPTHLIKTRGQQVTLRCSPKSGHDTVSWYQQALGQGPQFIFQYYEEEERQRGNFPDRFSGHQFPNYSSELNVNALLLGDSALYLCASSLGRSGGTGYGYTFGSGTRLTVV.